This TCR beta chain was captured in a study of Tregs in tolerant kidney transplant recipients. Study-wide points: Some patients' samples used different primers over time, so nucleotide sequences weren't comparable.

TCRdb keeps only in-frame clones here, not all; method: immunoSEQ multiplex PCR. The sample lists tens of thousands of clones, approximately 94% occurring once. Details on this clone: No antigen is known for it.

Recipients received nonmyeloablative bone marrow transplants from related graft donors, with transient mixed chimerism. Unstimulated Tregs (CD4+CD25+CD127-) and CD4+CD25- non-Tregs were sorted from PBMCs. Per germline, CDR1 SEHNR and CDR2 FQNEAQ (reference sequence). The CDR3 is 13 residues long. The V and J ends lost 3 bases and 3 bases respectively, with 8 bases between them. The receptor was isolated from a human patient who received a combined kidney and bone marrow transplant. Some T cells may possibly be graft donor cells. The sequences come from CD4+ T cells from blood (PBMCs), collected 12 months after the transplant. The rearrangement uses TRBV7-9 and TRBJ1-1; D is unresolved. The CDR3 DNA is TGTGCCAGCAGCTTCTCAGGCGACACTGAAGCTTTCTTT. Encoded protein: CASSFSGDTEAFF. Drawing the rest from reference TRBV7-9 and TRBJ1-1, the complete variable domain is DTGVSQNPRHKITKRGQNVTFRCDPISEHNRLYWYRQTLGQGPEFLTYFQNEAQLEKSRLLSDRFSAERPKGSFSTLEIQRTEQGDSAMYLCASSFSGDTEAFFGQGTRLTVV.